Below, 8 T cell receptor beta chains from the same sample are listed, as sequenced in a study of OX40 agonist ivuxolimab in advanced cancers. TCRdb's copy holds only in-frame clones and misses some; the assay was immunoSEQ multiplex PCR. This table holds approximately 66,000 clones, around 85% found once. The sample consisted of CD4+ or CD8+ T cells sorted from blood, taken in a trial of the OX40 agonist ivuxolimab. The receptors were sampled from an adult with an advanced solid tumor such as melanoma, head and neck, liver or kidney cancer.

This clone occurred once. The chain employs TRBV27 and TRBJ1-3, with 9 bases fitting TRBD1. The length of the CDR3 is 14 residues. V shed 9 bases and J 4 bases; nucleotides not matched to a gene: 7. Per the germline V gene, CDR1 is MNHEY and CDR2 is SMNVEV (reference sequence). For the CDR3, the DNA is TGTGCCAGTCGTACAGGGGGCACCGGAAACACCATATATTTT. It specifies CASRTGGTGNTIYF.

This clone was seen a single time. V is TRBV27 and J is TRBJ1-1; no clear D. The CDR3 covers 15 residues. Trimming removed 2 bases at V and 6 bases at J, with 16 bases between. The germline V gene has CDR1 MNHEY and CDR2 SMNVEV (reference sequence). The CDR3 DNA reads as TGTGCCAGCAGTTTAGACTGGGGAGGTGTCGCTGAAGCTTTCTTT. Its protein product is CASSLDWGGVAEAFF.

The rearrangement uses TRBV6-6 and TRBJ1-2, with a tentative D call TRBD1 (6 bases). This CDR3 contains 12 residues. Germline V gene sequence: CDR1 MNHNY, CDR2 SVGAGI (reference sequence). V lost 5 bases, J lost 8 bases, and 12 bases lay in between. This CDR3 reads CASSPQGGGYTF. The CDR3 DNA reads as TGTGCCAGCAGTCCACAGGGCGGCGGCTACACCTTC.

This rearrangement joins TRBV5-4 to TRBJ1-3; unclear D gene. Germline CDR1 is SGHNT and CDR2 is YYREEE (reference sequence). This CDR3 region has 13 residues. The V and J ends lost 4 bases and 1 base respectively, with 6 bases between them. The CDR3 DNA reads TGTGCCAGCAGCCAGTTATCTGGAAACACCATATATTTT. This encodes CASSQLSGNTIYF. Variable domain in full (rest from reference TRBV5-4 and TRBJ1-3): ETGVTQSPTHLIKTRGQQVTLRCSSQSGHNTVSWYQQALGQGPQFIFQYYREEENGRGNFPPRFSGLQFPNYSSELNVNALELDDSALYLCASSQLSGNTIYFGEGSWLTVV.

Comment on this clone: The same CDR3 arises from other DNA sequences in this sample as well. This chain uses TRBV7-8 with TRBJ1-2; a weak D match, TRBD1 (6 bases). The germline CDR1 and CDR2 sequences are SGHVS and FQNEAQ. The CDR3 totals 15 residues. V lost 3 bases, J lost 2 bases, and 13 bases lay in between. The CDR3 loop reads CASSLGGGMNYGYTF. The CDR3 DNA is TGTGCCAGCAGCTTGGGAGGGGGTATGAACTATGGCTACACCTTC.

V and J are TRBV7-2 and TRBJ2-3, with D uncertain. Germline V gene data show CDR1 as SGHTA and CDR2 as FQGNSA. The V end lost 2 bases, the J end lost 4 bases, and 16 bases lay between the germline ends. The length of the CDR3 is 16 residues. DNA of the CDR3: TGTGCCAGCAGCTTATTTTTTAGGACCCTCCCAGATACGCAGTATTTT. It yields the protein CASSLFFRTLPDTQYF.

V and J are TRBV27 and TRBJ2-5; perhaps TRBD1 as D (5 bases). This CDR3 spans 14 amino acids. Germline V gene sequence: CDR1 MNHEY, CDR2 SMNVEV (reference sequence). Trimming shortened V by 3 bases and J by 0 bases, and 8 bases separated the two germline ends. CDR3 amino acids: CASSFPRDQETQYF. The CDR3 coding sequence is TGTGCCAGCAGTTTTCCCAGGGACCAAGAGACCCAGTACTTC.

This chain links TRBV7-2 with TRBJ1-2, with D possibly being TRBD1 (6 bases). Trimming pared 0 bases from V and 4 bases from J, leaving 18 bases between. The CDR3 is 17 residues long. The germline gives CDR1 SGHTA, CDR2 FQGNSA. The CDR3 sequence is CASSLAGGQGPFYGYTF. CDR3 DNA: TGTGCCAGCAGCTTAGCGGGGGGGCAGGGACCCTTCTATGGCTACACCTTC.